The 28 T cell receptor beta chains given below trace back to one sample, sequenced in a study of beta chain features in type 1 diabetes. The isolated RNA, all of it, was reverse transcribed, so expressed TCRB transcripts were what got sequenced. The repertoire was sequenced with immunoSEQ multiplex PCR; TCRdb's copy has only in-frame clones and lacks some. The sample yields over 500,000 clones, roughly 16% seen once. Sequenced input: naive CD4+ T cells from blood. These receptor sequences come from a man aged 18 to 30 in good health.

The rearrangement links TRBV11-3 to TRBJ2-1; D unclear. Trimming took off 3 bases at V and 4 bases at J, with 7 bases between the two ends. There are 13 residues in the CDR3. Germline CDR1 and CDR2: SGHNT and YENEEA. This chain's CDR3 is CASSLPPYNEQFF. CDR3 nucleotide sequence: TGTGCCAGCAGCTTGCCACCTTACAATGAGCAGTTCTTC.

The table lists this clone with a few counts. The chain combines TRBV10-3 with TRBJ2-5, with 10 bases fitting TRBD2. This CDR3 is 15 amino acids long. Germline V gene data show CDR1 as ENHRY and CDR2 as SYGVKD. CDR3 nucleotides: TGTGCTACCCGAGGACTAGCGGTCATCCAAGAGACCCAGTACTTC. The encoded protein is CATRGLAVIQETQYF.

The rearrangement uses TRBV6-5 and TRBJ1-4; a weak D match, TRBD1 (5 bases). The V gene lost 0 bases and the J gene lost 7 bases, with 15 bases spanning the gap. The CDR3 sequence is 16 residues long. CDR1 MNHEY and CDR2 SVGAGI come from the germline V gene. CDR3 DNA: TGTGCCAGCAGTTACTCGAGGTCCAGGGCGGGTGAAAAACTGTTTTTT. The encoded protein is CASSYSRSRAGEKLFF.

A few counts support this clone. This chain joins TRBV18 and TRBJ2-7; no clear D gene. CDR3 size: 13 residues. Trimming took 3 bases from V and 6 from J, leaving 12 bases between them. Germline V lookup: CDR1 KGHSH, CDR2 LQKENI. CDR3 sequence reads: CASSPFPPGEQYF. Written as DNA, the CDR3 is TGTGCCAGCTCACCGTTCCCTCCGGGCGAGCAGTACTTC.

This clone was counted only a few times. J is TRBJ1-1 and V is TRBV19, with D unresolved. The germline V gene encodes CDR1 LNHDA and CDR2 SQIVND (reference sequence). CDR3 size: 13 residues. Deletions cut 1 base from V and 4 bases from J, with 7 bases between. This chain's CDR3 is CASSIARRTEAFF. CDR3 in DNA: TGTGCCAGTAGTATAGCTAGGCGCACTGAAGCTTTCTTT.

This clone was detected a few times. The chain recombines TRBV5-6 with TRBJ1-5, with 8 positions matching TRBD1. CDR3 length equals 15 residues. Germline trimming cut 0 bases from V and 5 bases from J; bases unmatched to any gene: 4. Germline V gene data show CDR1 as SGHDT and CDR2 as YYEEEE. CDR3 amino acids: CASSLGQGLDQPQHF. The CDR3 nucleotides are TGTGCCAGCAGCTTGGGACAGGGGTTAGATCAGCCCCAGCATTTT.

This rearrangement joins TRBV6-5 to TRBJ1-2; no clear D. The CDR3 has 14 residues. Trimming took 2 bases from V and 3 from J, leaving 10 bases between them. CDR1 MNHEY and CDR2 SVGAGI come from the germline V gene. CDR3 region: CASSYGGRDYGYTF. The CDR3 DNA is TGTGCCAGCAGTTACGGTGGGCGAGACTATGGCTACACCTTC.

The chain links TRBV4-1 to TRBJ2-5, with 11 bases that match TRBD2. V lost 3 bases, J lost 4 bases, and 7 bases stayed unmatched. The CDR3 covers 16 residues. Germline V CDR1 and CDR2: MGHRA, YSYEKL. The CDR3 nucleotides read TGCGCCAGCAGCCACGTTAGCGGGGGGGCCGGAGAGACCCAGTACTTC. Translation gives CASSHVSGGAGETQYF.

This sequence joins TRBV2 and TRBJ1-2, with 7 bases aligning to TRBD1. J gave up 4 bases and V 4 bases, and 6 bases lay outside the gene matches. CDR3 length equals 14 residues. Germline V gene lookup returns CDR1 SNHLY and CDR2 FYNNEI. CDR3 in DNA: TGTGCCAGCAGTGTCCGACAGGGAAGCTATGGCTACACCTTC. Encoded protein: CASSVRQGSYGYTF.

The chain uses TRBV25-1 and TRBJ1-1; D perhaps matches TRBD1 (5 bases). The CDR3 sequence is 12 residues long. Germline values: CDR1 MGHDK, CDR2 SYGVNS. V dropped 4 bases and J dropped 10 bases, with 13 bases sitting between them. CDR3 sequence reads: CASSVGWGGAFF. The CDR3 coding sequence is TGTGCCAGCAGTGTCGGGTGGGGGGGAGCTTTCTTT. The full variable domain, its missing parts supplied by reference TRBV25-1 and TRBJ1-1, is EADIYQTPRYLVIGTGKKITLECSQTMGHDKMYWYQQDPGMELHLIHYSYGVNSTEKGDLSSESTVSRIRTEHFPLTLESARPSHTSQYLCASSVGWGGAFFGQGTRLTVV.

This clone was counted between two and nine times. The J gene is TRBJ2-5, the V gene TRBV15; D is unclear. The last part of the DNA fits TRBJ2-7 better; the J call may be wrong. CDR3 length equals 13 residues. Germline V gene lookup returns CDR1 LNHNV and CDR2 YYDKDF (reference sequence). DNA of the CDR3: TGTGCCACCAGCAGAGACATCTACTACGAGCAGTACTTC. Amino acids: CATSRDIYYEQYF.

This clone came up a few times. V is TRBV29-1 and J is TRBJ2-7; D is unresolved. V gave up 3 bases and J gave up 3 bases, with 9 bases separating them. The CDR3 runs 12 residues. Germline lookup yields CDR1 SQVTM and CDR2 ANQGSEA. The DNA of the CDR3 is TGCAGCGTTGAGCAAGGCAACTACGAGCAGTACTTC. This encodes CSVEQGNYEQYF.

A remark on this clone: Other DNA sequences in this specimen translate into the identical CDR3. The rearrangement uses TRBV29-1 and TRBJ2-7, with D maybe TRBD1 (7 bases). The V and J ends lost 6 bases and 1 base respectively, with 10 bases between them. The CDR3 is 12 amino acids. Germline V gene sequence: CDR1 SQVTM, CDR2 ANQGSEA. The CDR3 here is CSVGGQSYEQYF. The CDR3 DNA reads as TGCAGCGTGGGGGGACAGTCCTACGAGCAGTACTTC.

This clone was seen a few times. The rearrangement links TRBV9 to TRBJ2-3; no firm D call. Germline lookup yields CDR1 SGDLS and CDR2 YYNGEE. The CDR3 totals 13 residues. V lost 1 base and J 2 bases, leaving 5 bases between the germline ends. The DNA for the CDR3 is TGTGCCAGCAGCGTAAGAATCACAGATACGCAGTATTTT. It encodes CASSVRITDTQYF.

This chain links TRBV28 with TRBJ1-4; 10 bases align to TRBD1. Germline trimming cut 8 bases from V and 8 bases from J; bases unmatched to any gene: 2. There are 12 residues in the CDR3. Germline loops: CDR1 MDHEN, CDR2 SYDVKM. This CDR3 is CASGTGAEKLFF. The DNA of the CDR3 is TGTGCCAGCGGGACAGGGGCCGAAAAACTGTTTTTT.

As for this clone: Other nucleotide sequences in the sample specify the same CDR3. The genes are TRBV27 and TRBJ1-3; the match to TRBD1 covers 7 bases. CDR3 size: 15 residues. Per the germline V gene, CDR1 is MNHEY and CDR2 is SMNVEV (reference sequence). The trim removed 4 bases at V and 0 bases at J, leaving 3 bases unmatched. The CDR3 nucleotides read TGTGCCAGCAGTTACAGGGGATACTCTGGAAACACCATATATTTT. As protein: CASSYRGYSGNTIYF.

The V gene is TRBV11-2, the J gene TRBJ2-7; D gene ambiguous. In germline, CDR1 is SGHAT, CDR2 FQNNGV. The CDR3 is 15 amino acids. V lost 5 bases and J lost 0, with 14 bases in between. The CDR3: CASSPTRRLSYEQYF. As DNA, the CDR3 is TGTGCCAGCAGCCCGACACGCCGGCTCTCCTACGAGCAGTACTTC. Supplemented by reference TRBV11-2 and TRBJ2-7, the full variable domain reads EAGVAQSPRYKIIEKRQSVAFWCNPISGHATLYWYQQILGQGPKLLIQFQNNGVVDDSQLPKDRFSAERLKGVDSTLKIQPAKLEDSAVYLCASSPTRRLSYEQYFGPGTRLTVT.

The chain joins TRBV27 to TRBJ2-5; D unclear. The CDR3 length is 16 residues. Germline V CDR1 and CDR2: MNHEY, SMNVEV (reference sequence). Trimming shortened V by 2 bases and J by 5 bases, and 18 bases separated the two germline ends. The CDR3 here is CASSLLGPRGWETQYF. The CDR3, as DNA: TGTGCCAGCAGTTTACTAGGCCCCCGCGGTTGGGAGACCCAGTACTTC.

The chain recombines TRBV7-2 with TRBJ1-5; D not resolved. The CDR3 is made up of 17 amino acids. Germline loops: CDR1 SGHTA, CDR2 FQGNSA. Trimming removed 5 bases at V and 0 bases at J, with 17 bases between. The CDR3 spells CASSLRGSADSNQPQHF. Written as DNA, the CDR3 is TGTGCCAGCAGCCTTAGAGGGTCGGCAGATAGCAATCAGCCCCAGCATTTT.

The chain uses TRBV7-3 and TRBJ2-1; the D gene is possibly TRBD2 (6 bases). CDR3 size: 11 residues. CDR1 and CDR2 (germline): SGHTA, FQGTGA. The V end lost 9 bases, the J end lost 7 bases, and 10 bases lay between the germline ends. The CDR3 sequence is CASGRDNEQFF. CDR3 sequence (DNA): TGTGCCAGTGGGCGGGATAATGAGCAGTTCTTC.

This sequence joins TRBV5-4 and TRBJ1-2; no reliable D call. Germline CDR1 is SGHNT and CDR2 is YYREEE (reference sequence). The CDR3 spans 13 residues. V lost 4 bases to trimming and J lost 4 bases, with 11 bases between them. The CDR3 nucleotides are TGTGCCAGCAGCCCCACAGAAAGCTATGGCTACACCTTC. It yields the protein CASSPTESYGYTF. Combining the CDR3 with reference TRBV5-4 and TRBJ1-2 gives the whole variable domain ETGVTQSPTHLIKTRGQQVTLRCSSQSGHNTVSWYQQALGQGPQFIFQYYREEENGRGNFPPRFSGLQFPNYSSELNVNALELDDSALYLCASSPTESYGYTFGSGTRLTVV.

This clone was counted only a few times. The chain carries TRBV4-3 and TRBJ2-7; D is perhaps TRBD2 (6 bases). Germline CDR1 reads LGHNA; CDR2 reads YSLEER. The CDR3 runs to 13 residues. Trimming pared 1 base from V and 6 bases from J, leaving 10 bases between. The CDR3 nucleotides are TGCGCCAGCAGCCAAGTTATGGGGGGCGAGCAGTACTTC. Residues: CASSQVMGGEQYF.

The chain has TRBV5-4 and TRBJ2-3, with 11 bases identical to TRBD2. J was trimmed by 4 bases and V by 5 bases; bases with no gene match: 6. CDR3 length: 15 amino acids. Germline loops: CDR1 SGHNT, CDR2 YYREEE (reference sequence). CDR3 in amino acids: CASRIVAGGADTQYF. The CDR3 region has the DNA TGTGCCAGCAGGATAGTAGCGGGAGGGGCAGATACGCAGTATTTT.

For the CDR3, the DNA is TGCGCCAGCAGCCAAATACTAGCGGGAGGGCTCGGGGGGGAGCAGTACTTC. Translated: CASSQILAGGLGGEQYF. This chain uses TRBV4-3 with TRBJ2-7; 13 bases match TRBD2. Germline CDR1 reads LGHNA; CDR2 reads YSLEER. This CDR3 comprises 17 residues. With 2 bases clipped from V and 7 bases from J, the junction kept 11 bases outside the gene matches.

The J gene is TRBJ1-2, the V gene TRBV25-1; TRBD1 agrees at 7 bases. This CDR3 contains 13 residues. The germline V gene has CDR1 MGHDK and CDR2 SYGVNS. V trimming: 2 bases; J trimming: 4 bases; junction bases outside the gene matches: 1. The CDR3 DNA is TGTGCCAGCAGTGAAAGACAGGGCTATGGCTACACCTTC. This codes for CASSERQGYGYTF.

V usage is TRBV7-9 and J usage is TRBJ1-5; 9 nucleotides match TRBD1. Germline V gene lookup returns CDR1 SEHNR and CDR2 FQNEAQ (reference sequence). After removal of 1 base from V and 3 bases from J, the junction contained 1 base not matched to a gene. This CDR3 has 15 residues. CDR3 nucleotides: TGTGCCAGCAGCTTAGACAGGGGGCCCAATCAGCCCCAGCATTTT. Translation gives CASSLDRGPNQPQHF.

The CDR3 DNA reads as TGTGCCAGCAGCTGGAACGTCGGAAAACTGTTTTTT. It codes for CASSWNVGKLFF. The V and J genes are TRBV5-4 and TRBJ1-4, with D unclear. Germline CDR1 reads SGHNT; CDR2 reads YYREEE (reference sequence). The CDR3 runs 12 residues. V shed 3 bases and J shed 10 bases, with 10 bases lying between them.

This clone appeared a few times. The chain carries TRBV19 and TRBJ1-4; D may be TRBD1 (5 bases). From germline, CDR1 is LNHDA and CDR2 SQIVND (reference sequence). V was trimmed by 4 bases and J by 2 bases, leaving 14 bases between them. The CDR3 runs 16 residues. The DNA for the CDR3 is TGTGCCAGTAGTACCACTCCGGGACGGACTAATGAAAAACTGTTTTTT. Its protein product is CASSTTPGRTNEKLFF.